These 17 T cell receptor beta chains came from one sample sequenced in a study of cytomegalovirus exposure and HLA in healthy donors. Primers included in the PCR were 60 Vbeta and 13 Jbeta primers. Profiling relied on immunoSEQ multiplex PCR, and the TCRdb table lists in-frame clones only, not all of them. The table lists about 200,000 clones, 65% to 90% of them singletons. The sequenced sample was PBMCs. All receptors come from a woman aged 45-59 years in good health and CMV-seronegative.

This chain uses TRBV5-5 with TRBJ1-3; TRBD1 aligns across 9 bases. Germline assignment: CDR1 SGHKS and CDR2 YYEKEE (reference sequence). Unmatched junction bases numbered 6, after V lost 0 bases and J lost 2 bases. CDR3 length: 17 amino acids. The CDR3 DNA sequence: TGTGCCAGCAGCTTGGGACCTAGGACAGGGGCTGGAAACACCATATATTTT. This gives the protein CASSLGPRTGAGNTIYF. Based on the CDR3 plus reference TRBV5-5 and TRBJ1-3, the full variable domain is DAGVTQSPTHLIKTRGQQVTLRCSPISGHKSVSWYQQVLGQGPQFIFQYYEKEERGRGNFPDRFSARQFPNYSSELNVNALLLGDSALYLCASSLGPRTGAGNTIYFGEGSWLTVV.

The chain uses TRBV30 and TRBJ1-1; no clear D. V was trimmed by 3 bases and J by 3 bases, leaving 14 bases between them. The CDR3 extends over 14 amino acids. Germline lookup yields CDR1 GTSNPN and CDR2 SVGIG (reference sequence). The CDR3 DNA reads TGTGCCTGGAGGCAGGCGGGGAGAGACACTGAAGCTTTCTTT. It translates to CAWRQAGRDTEAFF.

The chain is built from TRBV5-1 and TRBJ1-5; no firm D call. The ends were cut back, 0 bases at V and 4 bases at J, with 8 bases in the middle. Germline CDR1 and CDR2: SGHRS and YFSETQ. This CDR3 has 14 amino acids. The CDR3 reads CASSLVSGNQPQHF. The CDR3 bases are TGCGCCAGCAGCTTGGTATCGGGGAATCAGCCCCAGCATTTT. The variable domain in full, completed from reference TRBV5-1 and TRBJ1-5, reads KAGVTQTPRYLIKTRGQQVTLSCSPISGHRSVSWYQQTPGQGLQFLFEYFSETQRNKGNFPGRFSGRQFSNSRSEMNVSTLELGDSALYLCASSLVSGNQPQHFGDGTRLSIL.

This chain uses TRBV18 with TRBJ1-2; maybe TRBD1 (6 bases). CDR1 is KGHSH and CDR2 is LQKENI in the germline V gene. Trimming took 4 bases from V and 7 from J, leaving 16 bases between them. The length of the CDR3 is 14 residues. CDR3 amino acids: CASSLLQGNRGYTF. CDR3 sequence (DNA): TGTGCCAGCTCACTGTTGCAGGGGAACCGTGGCTACACCTTC.

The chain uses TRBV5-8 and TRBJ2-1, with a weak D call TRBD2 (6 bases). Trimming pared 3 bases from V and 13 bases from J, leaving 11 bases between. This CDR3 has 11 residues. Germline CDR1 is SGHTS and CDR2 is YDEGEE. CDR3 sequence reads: CASSWGLAQFF. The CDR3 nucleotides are TGTGCCAGCAGCTGGGGACTTGCACAGTTCTTC.

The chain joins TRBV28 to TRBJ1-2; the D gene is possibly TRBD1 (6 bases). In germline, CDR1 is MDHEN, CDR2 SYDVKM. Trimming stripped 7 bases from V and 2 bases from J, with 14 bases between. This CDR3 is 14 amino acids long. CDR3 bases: TGTGCCAGCACCTTAGATGGACAGAACTATGGCTACACCTTC. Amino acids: CASTLDGQNYGYTF.

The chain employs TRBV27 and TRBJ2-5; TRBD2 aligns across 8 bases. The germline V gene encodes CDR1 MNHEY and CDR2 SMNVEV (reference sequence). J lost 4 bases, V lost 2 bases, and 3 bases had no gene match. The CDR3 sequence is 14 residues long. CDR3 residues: CASSLESGRETQYF. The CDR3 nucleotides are TGTGCCAGCAGTTTAGAGAGCGGGAGAGAGACCCAGTACTTC.

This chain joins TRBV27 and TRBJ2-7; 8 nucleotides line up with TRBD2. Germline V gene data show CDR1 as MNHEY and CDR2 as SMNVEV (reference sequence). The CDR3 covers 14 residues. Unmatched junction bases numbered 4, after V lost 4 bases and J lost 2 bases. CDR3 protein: CASSSGLVPYEQYF. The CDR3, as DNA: TGTGCCAGCAGTTCGGGACTAGTTCCCTACGAGCAGTACTTC.

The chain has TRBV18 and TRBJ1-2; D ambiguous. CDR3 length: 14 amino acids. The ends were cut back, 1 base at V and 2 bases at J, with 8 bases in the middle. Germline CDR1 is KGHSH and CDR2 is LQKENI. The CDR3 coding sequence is TGTGCCAGCTCACCACTGGAACAGAACTATGGCTACACCTTC. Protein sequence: CASSPLEQNYGYTF.

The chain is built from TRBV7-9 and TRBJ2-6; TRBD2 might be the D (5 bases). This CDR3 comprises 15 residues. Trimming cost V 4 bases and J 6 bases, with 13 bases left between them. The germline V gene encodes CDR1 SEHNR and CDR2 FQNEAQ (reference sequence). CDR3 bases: TGTGCCAGCAGCTCGAATGACCGGGAGGCCAACGTCCTGACTTTC. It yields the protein CASSSNDREANVLTF.

The CDR3 sequence: CAWSRAGNEKLFF. The CDR3 DNA is TGTGCCTGGAGTCGGGCAGGGAATGAAAAACTGTTTTTT. The V call is TRBV30, the J call TRBJ1-4; TRBD1 might be the D (5 bases). CDR1 is GTSNPN, CDR2 SVGIG, per germline (reference sequence). The CDR3 loop spans 13 amino acids. The V and J ends lost 2 bases and 5 bases respectively, with 9 bases between them.

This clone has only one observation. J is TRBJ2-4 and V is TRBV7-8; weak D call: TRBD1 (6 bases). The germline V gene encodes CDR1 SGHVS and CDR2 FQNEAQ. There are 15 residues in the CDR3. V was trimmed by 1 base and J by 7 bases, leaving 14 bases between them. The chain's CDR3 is CASSLGRSGANIQYF. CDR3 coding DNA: TGTGCCAGCAGCTTAGGGAGGTCAGGGGCTAACATTCAGTACTTC.

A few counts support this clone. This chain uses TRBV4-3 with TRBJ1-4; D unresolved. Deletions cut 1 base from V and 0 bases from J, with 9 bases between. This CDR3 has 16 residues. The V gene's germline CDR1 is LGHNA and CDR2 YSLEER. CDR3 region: CASSQAWAATNEKLFF. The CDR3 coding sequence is TGCGCCAGCAGCCAAGCGTGGGCAGCAACTAATGAAAAACTGTTTTTT.

CDR3 residues: CASSSWDRVGETQYF. CDR3 nucleotides: TGTGCCAGCAGCTCCTGGGACAGGGTTGGAGAGACCCAGTACTTC. The rearrangement links TRBV7-9 to TRBJ2-5, with TRBD1 matching over 9 bases. CDR1 and CDR2 (germline): SEHNR, FQNEAQ (reference sequence). V dropped 4 bases and J dropped 4; count of bases not matched to a gene: 7. The CDR3 sequence is 15 residues long.

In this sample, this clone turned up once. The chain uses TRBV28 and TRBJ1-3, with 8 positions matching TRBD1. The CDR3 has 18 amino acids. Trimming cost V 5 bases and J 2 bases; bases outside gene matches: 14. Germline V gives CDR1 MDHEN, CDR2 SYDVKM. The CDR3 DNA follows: TGTGCCAGCAGTCCAGGCAGAGGACAGGGAAGAACTGGAAACACCATATATTTT. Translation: CASSPGRGQGRTGNTIYF.

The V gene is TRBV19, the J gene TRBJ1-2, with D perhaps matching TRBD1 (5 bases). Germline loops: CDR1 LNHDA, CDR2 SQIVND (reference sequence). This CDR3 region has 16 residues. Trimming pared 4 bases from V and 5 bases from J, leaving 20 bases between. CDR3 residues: CASSRSGNIFGYGYTF. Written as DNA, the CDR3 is TGTGCCAGTAGTAGGTCAGGGAATATTTTTGGGTATGGCTACACCTTC.

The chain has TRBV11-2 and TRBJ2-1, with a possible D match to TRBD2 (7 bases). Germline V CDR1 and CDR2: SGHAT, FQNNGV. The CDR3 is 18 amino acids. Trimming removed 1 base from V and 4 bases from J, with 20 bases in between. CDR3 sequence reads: CASSLVRGASVRYNEQFF. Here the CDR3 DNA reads TGTGCCAGCAGCTTAGTCCGGGGGGCTAGCGTGAGATACAATGAGCAGTTCTTC.